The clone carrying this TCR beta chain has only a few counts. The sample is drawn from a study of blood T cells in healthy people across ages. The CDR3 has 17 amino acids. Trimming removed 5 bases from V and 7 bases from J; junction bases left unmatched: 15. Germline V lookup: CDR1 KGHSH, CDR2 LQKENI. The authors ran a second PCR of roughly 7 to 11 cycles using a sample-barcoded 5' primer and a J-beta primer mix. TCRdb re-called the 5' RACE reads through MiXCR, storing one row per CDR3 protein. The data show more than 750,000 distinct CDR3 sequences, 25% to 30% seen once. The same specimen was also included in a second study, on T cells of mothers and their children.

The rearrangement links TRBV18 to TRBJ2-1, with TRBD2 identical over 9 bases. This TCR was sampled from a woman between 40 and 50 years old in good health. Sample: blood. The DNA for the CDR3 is TGTGCCAGCTCAGCCCTTGGTGGTAGCGGGGGAACGAATGAGCAGTTCTTC. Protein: CASSALGGSGGTNEQFF.